The rows below give T cell receptor beta chains drawn from one sample of a study of T cell responses to AZD1222 COVID-19 vaccine. Data came from immunoSEQ multiplex PCR; TCRdb stores just in-frame clones and leaves some out. The sample lists under 70,000 clones; around 79% were seen once. Material: peripheral blood, obtained on day 0 of MenACWY control vaccination. The origin of the receptors is an adult in good health. Each CDR3 is given with its conserved first and last residue. The order of the fields is CDR3 DNA, CDR3 protein, D gene, J gene, clone size, V gene. D genes are given only for firm matches. Clone size is not always given. Where it is, it says once, few, many or a class for expanded clones.

CDR3 DNA: TGCGCCAGCAGCTTGGCCCCAGGGTTCGGACGGAATTCACCCCTCCACTTT
CDR3 protein: CASSLAPGFGRNSPLHF
D gene: NA
J gene: TRBJ1-6
clone size: NA
V gene: TRBV5-1

CDR3 DNA: TGTGCCAGCAGCTTGGGTTGGCAGCCAGGCTATGGCTACACCTTC
CDR3 protein: CASSLGWQPGYGYTF
D gene: NA
J gene: TRBJ1-2
clone size: NA
V gene: TRBV5-6

CDR3 DNA: TGTGCCAGCAGCCCCCGACAGCCCACAGATACGCAGTATTTT
CDR3 protein: CASSPRQPTDTQYF
D gene: NA
J gene: TRBJ2-3
clone size: NA
V gene: TRBV6-5

CDR3 DNA: TGTGCCAGCAGCTTAGATGCAGAGAACACTGAAGCTTTCTTT
CDR3 protein: CASSLDAENTEAFF
D gene: NA
J gene: TRBJ1-1
clone size: NA
V gene: TRBV7-2

CDR3 DNA: TGTGCCAGCTCACCGTACAACGGTGCTGGAAACACCATATATTTT
CDR3 protein: CASSPYNGAGNTIYF
D gene: NA
J gene: TRBJ1-3
clone size: once
V gene: TRBV18

CDR3 DNA: TGTGCCAGCAGCGTAGAAGGACGGGGAGCCACAGATACGCAGTATTTT
CDR3 protein: CASSVEGRGATDTQYF
D gene: NA
J gene: TRBJ2-3
clone size: NA
V gene: TRBV9

CDR3 DNA: TGCAGCGTCGCCCCTGACATCTATGGCTACACCTTC
CDR3 protein: CSVAPDIYGYTF
D gene: NA
J gene: TRBJ1-2
clone size: NA
V gene: TRBV29-1

CDR3 DNA: TGTGCCAGCAGCCTGCGGGAGGGGGGGAGATCCTACAATGAGCAGTTCTTC
CDR3 protein: CASSLREGGRSYNEQFF
D gene: TRBD2
J gene: TRBJ2-1
clone size: NA
V gene: TRBV7-6

CDR3 DNA: TGTGCCATCAGTGATGGGGTTGGGACTGAAGCTTTCTTT
CDR3 protein: CAISDGVGTEAFF
D gene: NA
J gene: TRBJ1-1
clone size: NA
V gene: TRBV10-3

CDR3 DNA: TGTGCCAGTACAAGGGACGGAGGCTCTGGAAACACCATATATTTT
CDR3 protein: CASTRDGGSGNTIYF
D gene: NA
J gene: TRBJ1-3
clone size: NA
V gene: TRBV19

CDR3 DNA: TGTGCCAGCAGTTACGGGAGCTCTAATGAGCAGTTCTTC
CDR3 protein: CASSYGSSNEQFF
D gene: NA
J gene: TRBJ2-1
clone size: medium-sized
V gene: TRBV6-5

CDR3 DNA: TGCGCCAGCAGCTTGGTAGGGGTCTCTTTTGGCTCTGGGGCCAACGTCCTGACTTTC
CDR3 protein: CASSLVGVSFGSGANVLTF
D gene: NA
J gene: TRBJ2-6
clone size: NA
V gene: TRBV5-1

CDR3 DNA: TGTGCCAGCGGACAGGGGGCGAGCACAGATACGCAGTATTTT
CDR3 protein: CASGQGASTDTQYF
D gene: TRBD1
J gene: TRBJ2-3
clone size: NA
V gene: TRBV2

CDR3 DNA: TGTGCCAGCTCACCGAGCGTCACCGGGGAGCTGTTTTTT
CDR3 protein: CASSPSVTGELFF
D gene: NA
J gene: TRBJ2-2
clone size: NA
V gene: TRBV18

CDR3 DNA: TGTGCCAGCAGTCCAGGACAGGGATATGGCTACACCTTC
CDR3 protein: CASSPGQGYGYTF
D gene: TRBD1
J gene: TRBJ1-2
clone size: NA
V gene: TRBV28

CDR3 DNA: TGCGCCAGCAGCCACGGGACTGTGAACACTGAAGCTTTCTTT
CDR3 protein: CASSHGTVNTEAFF
D gene: NA
J gene: TRBJ1-1
clone size: NA
V gene: TRBV4-1

CDR3 DNA: TGTGCCAGCAGTATCGGGGTTAGGAATGAGCAGTTCTTC
CDR3 protein: CASSIGVRNEQFF
D gene: NA
J gene: TRBJ2-1
clone size: NA
V gene: TRBV2

CDR3 DNA: TGTGCCAGCAGAGGGACCGGGGAGCTGTTTTTT
CDR3 protein: CASRGTGELFF
D gene: NA
J gene: TRBJ2-2
clone size: NA
V gene: TRBV27

CDR3 DNA: TGTGCCACCAGCATAGGAACTATTAGGGCCCACCCTGGAAACACCATATATTTT
CDR3 protein: CATSIGTIRAHPGNTIYF
D gene: NA
J gene: TRBJ1-3
clone size: NA
V gene: TRBV15

CDR3 DNA: TGTGCCAGCAGTGGAACAATCAACTATGGCTACACCTTC
CDR3 protein: CASSGTINYGYTF
D gene: NA
J gene: TRBJ1-2
clone size: NA
V gene: TRBV2

CDR3 DNA: TGTGCCAGCAGCATAGACAGCTCCTATAATTCACCCCTCCACTTT
CDR3 protein: CASSIDSSYNSPLHF
D gene: NA
J gene: TRBJ1-6
clone size: NA
V gene: TRBV7-2

CDR3 DNA: TGTGCCAGCAGCTCCCGGATGGGGGACTATGGCTACACCTTC
CDR3 protein: CASSSRMGDYGYTF
D gene: NA
J gene: TRBJ1-2
clone size: NA
V gene: TRBV5-6

CDR3 DNA: TGTGCCAGCAGCTTTTTAGCGGGAGGAGTCGATGAGCAGTTCTTC
CDR3 protein: CASSFLAGGVDEQFF
D gene: TRBD2
J gene: TRBJ2-1
clone size: NA
V gene: TRBV9

CDR3 DNA: TGTGCCAGCACACCGGGACAGGGATTCGAGCAGTACTTC
CDR3 protein: CASTPGQGFEQYF
D gene: TRBD1
J gene: TRBJ2-7
clone size: once
V gene: TRBV6-6

CDR3 DNA: TGTGCCAGTAGTAATCCCTGGGGTAGCTCTGGGGCCAACGTCCTGACTTTC
CDR3 protein: CASSNPWGSSGANVLTF
D gene: NA
J gene: TRBJ2-6
clone size: NA
V gene: TRBV19

CDR3 DNA: TGTGCCTGGAGTCAAACCCGGACAGTTGCCGACACCTTC
CDR3 protein: CAWSQTRTVADTF
D gene: NA
J gene: TRBJ1-2
clone size: NA
V gene: TRBV30

CDR3 DNA: TGTGCCAGCAGTGAGTATACGCGAGCATCACGGAGTTACGAGCAGTACTTC
CDR3 protein: CASSEYTRASRSYEQYF
D gene: NA
J gene: TRBJ2-7
clone size: NA
V gene: TRBV6-1

CDR3 DNA: TGTGCCAGCAGCATGGGGCAGGGGAGCTACACCTTC
CDR3 protein: CASSMGQGSYTF
D gene: NA
J gene: TRBJ1-2
clone size: few
V gene: TRBV2

CDR3 DNA: TGTGCCAGCAGCTTGGATGGACTAGCGGAATTCACAGATACGCAGTATTTT
CDR3 protein: CASSLDGLAEFTDTQYF
D gene: TRBD2
J gene: TRBJ2-3
clone size: NA
V gene: TRBV5-6

CDR3 DNA: TGTGCCAGCAGTTTCCTCGACAGGGAACGTCAGCCCCAGCATTTT
CDR3 protein: CASSFLDRERQPQHF
D gene: TRBD1
J gene: TRBJ1-5
clone size: few
V gene: TRBV28

CDR3 DNA: TGTGCCAGCAGCTTAGAAAGCGGGGGCTTCGACGAGCAGTACTTC
CDR3 protein: CASSLESGGFDEQYF
D gene: TRBD2
J gene: TRBJ2-7
clone size: NA
V gene: TRBV7-8

CDR3 DNA: TGTGCCAGCAGTTTGCGACAGAACTATGGCTACACCTTC
CDR3 protein: CASSLRQNYGYTF
D gene: NA
J gene: TRBJ1-2
clone size: NA
V gene: TRBV12-3/TRBV12-4

CDR3 DNA: TGTGCCAGCAGCCTCCGTGGTGGGCGGGATGGCTACACCTTC
CDR3 protein: CASSLRGGRDGYTF
D gene: NA
J gene: TRBJ1-2
clone size: NA
V gene: TRBV5-6

CDR3 DNA: TGCGCCAGCAGCCAATCGGATGCAGTTGAAGCTTTCTTT
CDR3 protein: CASSQSDAVEAFF
D gene: NA
J gene: TRBJ1-1
clone size: NA
V gene: TRBV4-1

CDR3 DNA: TGTGCCAGCTCACCGGGACAGGTCTACGAGCAGTACTTC
CDR3 protein: CASSPGQVYEQYF
D gene: TRBD1
J gene: TRBJ2-7
clone size: NA
V gene: TRBV18